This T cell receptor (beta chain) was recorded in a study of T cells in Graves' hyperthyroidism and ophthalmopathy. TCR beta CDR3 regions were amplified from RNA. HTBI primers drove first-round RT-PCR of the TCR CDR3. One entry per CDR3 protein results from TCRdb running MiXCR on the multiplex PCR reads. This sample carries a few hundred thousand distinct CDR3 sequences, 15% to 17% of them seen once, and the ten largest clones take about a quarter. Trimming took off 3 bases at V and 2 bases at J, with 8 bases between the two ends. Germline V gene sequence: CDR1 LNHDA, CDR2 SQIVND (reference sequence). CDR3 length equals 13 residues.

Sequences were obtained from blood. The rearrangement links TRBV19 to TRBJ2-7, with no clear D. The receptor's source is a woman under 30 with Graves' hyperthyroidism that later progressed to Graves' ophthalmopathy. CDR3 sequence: CASSIRLTYEQYF. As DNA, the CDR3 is TGTGCCAGTAGTATCCGGTTGACCTACGAGCAGTACTTC.